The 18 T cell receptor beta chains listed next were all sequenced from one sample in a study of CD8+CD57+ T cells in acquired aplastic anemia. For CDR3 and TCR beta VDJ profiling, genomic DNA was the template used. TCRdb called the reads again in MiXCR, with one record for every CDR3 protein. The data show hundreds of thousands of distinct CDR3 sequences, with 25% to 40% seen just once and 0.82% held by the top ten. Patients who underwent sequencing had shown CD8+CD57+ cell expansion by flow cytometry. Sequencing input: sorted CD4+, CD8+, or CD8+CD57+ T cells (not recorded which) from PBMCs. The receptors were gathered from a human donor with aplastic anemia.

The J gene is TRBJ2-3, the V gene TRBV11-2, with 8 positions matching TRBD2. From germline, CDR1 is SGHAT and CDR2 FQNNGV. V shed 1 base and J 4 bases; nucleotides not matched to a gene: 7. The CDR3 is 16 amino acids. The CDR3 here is CASSLVAGGPPDTQYF. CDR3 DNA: TGTGCCAGCAGCTTAGTTGCGGGGGGTCCCCCAGATACGCAGTATTTT.

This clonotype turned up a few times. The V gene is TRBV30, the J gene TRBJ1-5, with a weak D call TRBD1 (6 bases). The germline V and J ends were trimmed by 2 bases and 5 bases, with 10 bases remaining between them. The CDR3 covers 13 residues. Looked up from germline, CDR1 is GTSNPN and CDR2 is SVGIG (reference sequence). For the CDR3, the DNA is TGTGCCTGGAGTATAGGGGGAGATCAGCCCCAGCATTTT. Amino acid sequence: CAWSIGGDQPQHF. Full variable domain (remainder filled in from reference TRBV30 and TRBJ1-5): SQTIHQWPATLVQPVGSPLSLECTVEGTSNPNLYWYRQAAGRGLQLLFYSVGIGQISSEVPQNLSASRPQDRQFILSSKKLLLSDSGFYLCAWSIGGDQPQHFGDGTRLSIL.

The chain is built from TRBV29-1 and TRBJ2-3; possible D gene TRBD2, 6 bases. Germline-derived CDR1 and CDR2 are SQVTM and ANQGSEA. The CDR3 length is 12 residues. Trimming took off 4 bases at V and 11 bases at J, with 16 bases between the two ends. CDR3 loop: CSVGSGNNEQYF. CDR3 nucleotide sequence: TGCAGCGTTGGTAGCGGAAACAATGAGCAGTATTTT.

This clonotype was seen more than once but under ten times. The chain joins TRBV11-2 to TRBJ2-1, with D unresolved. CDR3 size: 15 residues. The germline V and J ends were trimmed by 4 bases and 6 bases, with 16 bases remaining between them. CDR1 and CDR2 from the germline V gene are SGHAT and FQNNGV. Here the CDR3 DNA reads TGTGCCAGCAGCTCAGAAGTGGGTTGGGGCAATGAGCAGTTCTTC. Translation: CASSSEVGWGNEQFF.

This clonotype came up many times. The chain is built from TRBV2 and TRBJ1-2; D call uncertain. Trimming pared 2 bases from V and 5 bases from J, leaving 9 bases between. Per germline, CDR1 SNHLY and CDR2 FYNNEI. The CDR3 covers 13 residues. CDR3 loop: CASSELYGYGYTF. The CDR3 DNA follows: TGTGCCAGCAGTGAATTGTATGGGTATGGCTACACCTTC. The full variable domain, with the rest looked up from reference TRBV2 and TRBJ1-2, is EPEVTQTPSHQVTQMGQEVILRCVPISNHLYFYWYRQILGQKVEFLVSFYNNEISEKSEIFDDQFSVERPDGSNFTLKIRSTKLEDSAMYFCASSELYGYGYTFGSGTRLTVV.

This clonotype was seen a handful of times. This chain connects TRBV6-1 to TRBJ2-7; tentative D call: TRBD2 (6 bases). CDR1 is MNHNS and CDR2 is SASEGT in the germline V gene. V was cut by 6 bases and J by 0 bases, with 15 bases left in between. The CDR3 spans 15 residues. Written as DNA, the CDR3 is TGTGCCAGCAGCTTCCGACTAGGACTCTCCTACGAGCAGTACTTC. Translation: CASSFRLGLSYEQYF.

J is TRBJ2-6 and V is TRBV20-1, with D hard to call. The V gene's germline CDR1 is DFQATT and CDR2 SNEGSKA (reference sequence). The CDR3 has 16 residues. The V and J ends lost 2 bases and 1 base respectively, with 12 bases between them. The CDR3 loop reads CSARRTALSGANVLTF. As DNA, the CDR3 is TGCAGTGCTAGAAGGACCGCCCTTTCTGGGGCCAACGTCCTGACTTTC.

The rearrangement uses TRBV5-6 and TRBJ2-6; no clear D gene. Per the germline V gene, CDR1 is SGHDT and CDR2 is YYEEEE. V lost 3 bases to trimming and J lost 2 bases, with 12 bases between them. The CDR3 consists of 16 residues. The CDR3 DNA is TGTGCCAGCAGCTCGGATTTGGACGCTGGGGCCAACGTCCTGACTTTC. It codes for CASSSDLDAGANVLTF. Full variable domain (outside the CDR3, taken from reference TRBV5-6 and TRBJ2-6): DAGVTQSPTHLIKTRGQQVTLRCSPKSGHDTVSWYQQALGQGPQFIFQYYEEEERQRGNFPDRFSGHQFPNYSSELNVNALLLGDSALYLCASSSDLDAGANVLTFGAGSRLTVL.

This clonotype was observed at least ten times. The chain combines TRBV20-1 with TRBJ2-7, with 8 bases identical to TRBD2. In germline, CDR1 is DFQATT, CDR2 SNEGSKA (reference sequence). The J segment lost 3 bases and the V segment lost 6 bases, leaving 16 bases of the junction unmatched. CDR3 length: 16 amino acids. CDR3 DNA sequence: TGCAGTGCCCGACGTTTCGAAGCGGGGGCCCTCTACGAGCAGTACTTC. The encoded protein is CSARRFEAGALYEQYF.

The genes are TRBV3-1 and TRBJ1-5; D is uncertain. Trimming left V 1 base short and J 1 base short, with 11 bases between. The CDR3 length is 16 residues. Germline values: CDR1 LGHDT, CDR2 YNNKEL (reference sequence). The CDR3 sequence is CASSQAAGGSNQPQHF. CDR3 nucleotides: TGTGCCAGCAGCCAAGCGGCCGGCGGGAGCAATCAGCCCCAGCATTTT.

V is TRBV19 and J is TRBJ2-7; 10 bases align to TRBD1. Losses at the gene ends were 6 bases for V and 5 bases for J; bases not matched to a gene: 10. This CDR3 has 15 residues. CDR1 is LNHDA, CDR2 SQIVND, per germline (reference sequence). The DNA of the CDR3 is TGTGCCAGTAGGACGAGGACAGGGGGGCCGAACGAGCAGTACTTC. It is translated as CASRTRTGGPNEQYF.

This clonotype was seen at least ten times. The CDR3 spells CASSPAGTSNQPQHF. The CDR3 bases are TGTGCCAGCAGTCCGGCCGGGACAAGCAATCAGCCCCAGCATTTT. This chain joins TRBV6-1 and TRBJ1-5, with D possibly matching TRBD1 (6 bases). Trimming stripped 5 bases from V and 1 base from J, with 12 bases between. The CDR3 totals 15 residues. CDR1 is MNHNS and CDR2 is SASEGT in the germline V gene.

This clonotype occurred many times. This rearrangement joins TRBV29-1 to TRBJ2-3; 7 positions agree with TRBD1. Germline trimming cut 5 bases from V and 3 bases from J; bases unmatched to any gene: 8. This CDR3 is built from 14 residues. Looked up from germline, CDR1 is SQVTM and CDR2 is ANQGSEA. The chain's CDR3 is CSVPLQGRTDTQYF. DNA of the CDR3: TGCAGCGTTCCCTTACAGGGGAGAACAGATACGCAGTATTTT.

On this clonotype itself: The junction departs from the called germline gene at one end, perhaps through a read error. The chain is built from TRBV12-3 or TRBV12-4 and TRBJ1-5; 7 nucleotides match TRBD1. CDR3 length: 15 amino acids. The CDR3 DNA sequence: TGTGCCCGCAGCGACAGGGTACTTAGCAATCAGCCCCAGCATTTT. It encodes CARSDRVLSNQPQHF.

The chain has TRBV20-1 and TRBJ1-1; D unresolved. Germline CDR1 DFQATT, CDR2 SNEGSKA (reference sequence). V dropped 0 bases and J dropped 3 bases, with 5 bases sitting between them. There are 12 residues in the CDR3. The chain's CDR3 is CSARDPYTEAFF. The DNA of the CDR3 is TGCAGTGCTAGAGATCCATACACTGAAGCTTTCTTT.

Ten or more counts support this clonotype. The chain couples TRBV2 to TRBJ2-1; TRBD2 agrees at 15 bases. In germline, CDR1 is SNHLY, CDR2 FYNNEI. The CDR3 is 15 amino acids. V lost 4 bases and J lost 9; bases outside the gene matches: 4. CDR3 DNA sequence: TGTGCCAGCAGTGGGGGACTAGCGGGAGGAGTTGAGCAGTTCTTC. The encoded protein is CASSGGLAGGVEQFF.

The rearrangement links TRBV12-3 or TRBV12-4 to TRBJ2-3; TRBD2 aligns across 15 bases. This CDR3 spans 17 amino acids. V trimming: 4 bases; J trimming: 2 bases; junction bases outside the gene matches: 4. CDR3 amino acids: CASSSGLAGGITDTQYF. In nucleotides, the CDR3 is TGTGCCAGCAGTTCCGGACTAGCGGGGGGGATCACAGATACGCAGTATTTT.

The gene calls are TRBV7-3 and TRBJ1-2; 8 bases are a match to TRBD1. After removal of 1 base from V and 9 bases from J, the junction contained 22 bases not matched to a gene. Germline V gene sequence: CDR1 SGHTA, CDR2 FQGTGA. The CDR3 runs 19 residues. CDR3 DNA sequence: TGTGCCAGCAGCTTAATCTTTGCAGGGGGCGCGACATTCCCCTACAGCTACACCTTC. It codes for CASSLIFAGGATFPYSYTF. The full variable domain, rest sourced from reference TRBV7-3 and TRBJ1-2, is GAGVSQTPSNKVTEKGKYVELRCDPISGHTALYWYRQSLGQGPEFLIYFQGTGAADDSGLPNDRFFAVRPEGSVSTLKIQRTERGDSAVYLCASSLIFAGGATFPYSYTFGSGTRLTVV.